This T cell receptor beta chain was profiled in a study of cytomegalovirus exposure and HLA in healthy donors. V shed 0 bases and J 4 bases; nucleotides not matched to a gene: 14. The germline V gene has CDR1 GTSNPN and CDR2 SVGIG (reference sequence). The CDR3 contains 18 residues. The PCR employed 60 Vbeta primers together with 13 Jbeta primers. Some clones are missing from TCRdb's copy, which holds only in-frame ones; the method was immunoSEQ multiplex PCR. The table includes under 200,000 clones, around 75% detected once. This chain joins TRBV30 and TRBJ2-1, with 8 bases lining up with TRBD2. The source material was PBMCs. The receptor was derived from a woman aged 25 to 39 in good health and CMV-seronegative. As DNA, the CDR3 is TGTGCCTGGAGTGTAAGGGTAGGCGGGAGGTCGGGATACAATGAGCAGTTCTTC. Encoded protein: CAWSVRVGGRSGYNEQFF. Full variable domain (outside the CDR3, taken from reference TRBV30 and TRBJ2-1): SQTIHQWPATLVQPVGSPLSLECTVEGTSNPNLYWYRQAAGRGLQLLFYSVGIGQISSEVPQNLSASRPQDRQFILSSKKLLLSDSGFYLCAWSVRVGGRSGYNEQFFGPGTRLTVL.